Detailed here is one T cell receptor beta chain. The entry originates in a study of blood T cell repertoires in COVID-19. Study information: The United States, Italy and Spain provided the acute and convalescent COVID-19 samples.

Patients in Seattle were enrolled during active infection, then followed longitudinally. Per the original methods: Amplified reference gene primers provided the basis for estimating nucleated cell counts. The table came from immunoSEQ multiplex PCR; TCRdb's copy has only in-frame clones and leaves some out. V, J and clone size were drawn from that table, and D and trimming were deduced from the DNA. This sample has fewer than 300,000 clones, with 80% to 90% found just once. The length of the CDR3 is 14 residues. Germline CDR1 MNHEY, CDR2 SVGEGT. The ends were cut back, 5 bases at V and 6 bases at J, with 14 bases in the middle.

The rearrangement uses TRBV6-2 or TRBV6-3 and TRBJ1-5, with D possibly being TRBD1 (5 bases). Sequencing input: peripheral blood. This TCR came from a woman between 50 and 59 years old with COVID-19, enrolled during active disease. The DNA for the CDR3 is TGTGCCAGCAGTCTTAAAGCGGGGCCTCAGCCCCAGCATTTT. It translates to CASSLKAGPQPQHF.